Listed here are 4 T cell receptor beta chains from one sample, sequenced in a study of early T cells in non-severe SARS-CoV-2 infection (dated by TCRdb to about 2021). The library was prepared using 5' RACE. The data were produced on a NextSeq 500. The public reads were quality trimmed at Q25 with fastp and then assembled into clones with MiXCR by TCRdb, keeping productive beta chains. For every CDR3 protein sequence, its rows merge into one entry that carries the most common genes and DNA. This sample is represented by about 80,000 distinct CDR3 sequences; about 12% of them were singletons. Over 2% of the sample is in the top ten clones. Sequenced: whole blood. The source is an adult who was a healthcare worker with PCR-confirmed SARS-CoV-2 infection or an uninfected control (not recorded which).

In this sample, this clonotype turned up many times. The V call is TRBV29-1, the J call TRBJ2-7; possible D gene TRBD2, 6 bases. Per germline, CDR1 SQVTM and CDR2 ANQGSEA. CDR3 length: 12 residues. V was cut by 7 bases and J by 1 base, with 11 bases left in between. DNA of the CDR3: TGCAGCGCGCGGGAATTTTCCTACGAGCAGTACTTC. Its translation is CSAREFSYEQYF.

This clonotype has at least ten counts. The V and J genes are TRBV6-6 and TRBJ1-1; 7 nucleotides align to TRBD1. This CDR3 spans 12 amino acids. CDR1 is MNHNY, CDR2 SVGAGI, per germline (reference sequence). With 7 bases clipped from V and 8 bases from J, the junction kept 7 bases outside the gene matches. CDR3 in DNA: TGTGCCAGCACTCAGAGGACAGGAGAAGCTTTCTTT. Translating gives CASTQRTGEAFF.

The chain joins TRBV5-4 to TRBJ2-2; D is tentatively TRBD1 or TRBD2 (6 bases each). There are 17 residues in the CDR3. The germline CDR1 and CDR2 sequences are SGHNT and YYREEE (reference sequence). V was cut by 3 bases and J by 2 bases, with 17 bases left in between. The CDR3 DNA sequence: TGTGCCAGCAGCTACCATAGGGGGGCACTAAACACCGGGGAGCTGTTTTTT. Encoded protein: CASSYHRGALNTGELFF. The full variable domain, its missing parts supplied by reference TRBV5-4 and TRBJ2-2, is ETGVTQSPTHLIKTRGQQVTLRCSSQSGHNTVSWYQQALGQGPQFIFQYYREEENGRGNFPPRFSGLQFPNYSSELNVNALELDDSALYLCASSYHRGALNTGELFFGEGSRLTVL.

The gene calls are TRBV7-9 and TRBJ2-1; D unresolved. This CDR3 is 15 amino acids long. The V end lost 1 base, the J end lost 6 bases, and 13 bases lay between the germline ends. Germline V lookup: CDR1 SEHNR, CDR2 FQNEAQ (reference sequence). The CDR3 bases are TGTGCCAGCAGCTTAGGACCCCCGCCCATCAATGAGCAGTTCTTC. It codes for CASSLGPPPINEQFF.